What follows is one T cell receptor (beta chain) and its context. In germline, CDR1 is LNHDA, CDR2 SQIVND (reference sequence). Trimming cost V 3 bases and J 3 bases, with 5 bases left between them. CDR3 length: 12 amino acids. This entry comes from a study of blood T cell repertoires in COVID-19. In the authors' methods: Nucleated cell number was recorded as an estimate derived from reference gene primer amplification. Clones were read by immunoSEQ multiplex PCR, and TCRdb kept only the in-frame ones, dropping some. Clonal size and the V and J genes are those of that table, whereas D and trimming came from the DNA. Among roughly 330,000 clones listed, 80% to 90% were seen once.

This sequence was found in a woman in her fifties or sixties with acute or convalescent COVID-19. This chain joins TRBV19 and TRBJ1-2; D is undetermined. The sequencing sample was made of peripheral blood. The CDR3 is CASSMRDYGYTF. The CDR3 nucleotides are TGTGCCAGTAGTATGAGGGACTATGGCTACACCTTC. Using reference TRBV19 and TRBJ1-2 for the parts outside the CDR3, the full variable domain is DGGITQSPKYLFRKEGQNVTLSCEQNLNHDAMYWYRQDPGQGLRLIYYSQIVNDFQKGDIAEGYSVSREKKESFPLTVTSAQKNPTAFYLCASSMRDYGYTFGSGTRLTVV.